A single sample gave rise to the 29 T cell receptor beta chains below, sequenced in a study of post-analysis software for immune sequencing data (dated by TCRdb to between 2015 and 2017). Broad study findings and their caveats: Significantly higher frequencies in patients than in controls were found for several TRBV segments, including TRBV5-6, TRBV5-1 and TRBV20-1.

The antigens for these receptors are not known. Preparation of the library involved PCR. The instrument was an Illumina HiSeq 2500. To reduce PCR and sequencing biases, unique molecular identifiers were incorporated into the TCR beta cDNA libraries. TCRdb ran its own pipeline on the public reads, namely fastp trimming at Q25 and MiXCR clone calling, and kept in-frame beta chains. Each CDR3 protein appears once, grouped with its most common genes and DNA. A total of approximately 730,000 distinct CDR3 sequences appear in this sample, under 60% of them only once. The ten largest clonotypes hold approximately 4.4% of the sample. Sequencing was done on a sample of blood. These receptors all stem from a girl between 10 and 17 years old with multiple sclerosis.

This chain connects TRBV7-9 to TRBJ2-7, with D tentatively TRBD2 (6 bases). Germline lookup yields CDR1 SEHNR and CDR2 FQNEAQ (reference sequence). The CDR3 has 16 amino acids. Trimming pared 2 bases from V and 4 bases from J, leaving 18 bases between. CDR3 region: CASSLRKGLDEYEQYF. The CDR3 DNA follows: TGTGCCAGCAGCTTAAGAAAGGGACTCGACGAGTACGAGCAGTACTTC.

CDR3 sequence: CSARDQREGRVTQYF. CDR3 bases: TGCAGTGCTAGAGACCAGCGGGAAGGGCGAGTTACGCAGTATTTT. The chain links TRBV20-1 to TRBJ2-3; 7 positions agree with TRBD2. There are 15 residues in the CDR3. The J segment lost 8 bases and the V segment lost 0 bases, leaving 11 bases of the junction unmatched. The germline CDR1 and CDR2 sequences are DFQATT and SNEGSKA (reference sequence).

The table lists this clonotype with a few counts. The V gene is TRBV25-1, the J gene TRBJ1-2; TRBD1 aligns across 12 bases. Germline CDR1 is MGHDK and CDR2 is SYGVNS. Unmatched junction bases numbered 4, after V lost 7 bases and J lost 7 bases. The length of the CDR3 is 13 residues. The CDR3 DNA is TGTGCCAGCACCAAGGGACAGGGGGCTGGCTACACCTTC. Translated: CASTKGQGAGYTF.

The chain joins TRBV12-3 or TRBV12-4 to TRBJ2-4, with a weak D call TRBD2 (6 bases). V lost 5 bases, J lost 0 bases, and 11 bases lay in between. This CDR3 region has 15 residues. As DNA, the CDR3 is TGTGCCAGCAGTCCGGGACTTACAGCCAAAAACATTCAGTACTTC. Residues: CASSPGLTAKNIQYF.

This sequence joins TRBV9 and TRBJ2-7; TRBD2 might be the D (5 bases). CDR1 is SGDLS, CDR2 YYNGEE, per germline. V shed 2 bases and J shed 1 base, with 10 bases lying between them. This CDR3 comprises 14 residues. The CDR3 bases are TGTGCCAGCAGCGTTGAACTAGGATCCTACGAGCAGTACTTC. Its translation is CASSVELGSYEQYF.

The chain links TRBV3-1 to TRBJ1-2; 7 nucleotides line up with TRBD1. The germline V gene encodes CDR1 LGHDT and CDR2 YNNKEL (reference sequence). CDR3 length: 16 amino acids. Trimming at V came to 4 bases and at J to 5 bases, leaving 13 bases not matched to a gene. The CDR3 nucleotides read TGTGCCAGCAGCCGGGAAGAACAGGGGACCTTTTATGGCTACACCTTC. It is translated as CASSREEQGTFYGYTF.

The chain links TRBV28 to TRBJ2-7; 13 positions match TRBD2. CDR3 size: 15 residues. After removal of 10 bases from V and 2 bases from J, the junction contained 8 bases not matched to a gene. Per germline, CDR1 MDHEN and CDR2 SYDVKM. The CDR3, as DNA: TGTGCCACCATATATGGGACTAGCGGGGCCTACGAGCAGTACTTC. This translates into CATIYGTSGAYEQYF.

V gene TRBV12-3 or TRBV12-4 combines with J gene TRBJ1-2, with D hard to call. The CDR3 spans 12 residues. V lost 6 bases and J lost 6, with 11 bases in between. The CDR3 bases are TGTGCCAGCAGCCTTAAGGGCAATGGCTACACCTTC. Its protein product is CASSLKGNGYTF.

This chain uses TRBV20-1 with TRBJ2-3, with a tentative D call TRBD2 (6 bases). V dropped 5 bases and J dropped 0 bases, with 15 bases sitting between them. The CDR3 length is 15 residues. Germline CDR1 reads DFQATT; CDR2 reads SNEGSKA (reference sequence). The CDR3 region is CSAPHGRGSTDTQYF. CDR3 DNA: TGCAGTGCTCCTCACGGGCGGGGAAGCACAGATACGCAGTATTTT.

This clonotype was observed a few times. The chain carries TRBV7-2 and TRBJ2-3; D is unclear. The CDR3 loop spans 12 amino acids. Trimming removed 5 bases from V and 6 bases from J, with 9 bases in between. Germline CDR1 and CDR2: SGHTA and FQGNSA. CDR3 nucleotides: TGTGCCAGCAGCCCCGACGTGGATACGCAGTATTTT. As protein: CASSPDVDTQYF.

This sequence joins TRBV4-1 and TRBJ2-4; TRBD2 matches at 9 bases. The last part of the DNA fits TRBJ2-5 better; the J call may be wrong. From germline, CDR1 is MGHRA and CDR2 YSYEKL. This CDR3 comprises 17 residues. The CDR3 DNA is TGCGCCAGCAGCCGAAAAGGCGGGGTAGCGGGAGAGGAGACCCAGTACTTC. Its translation: CASSRKGGVAGEETQYF.

This chain connects TRBV20-1 to TRBJ2-1, with 12 bases identical to TRBD2. With 0 bases clipped from V and 8 bases from J, the junction kept 2 bases outside the gene matches. Germline V gene data show CDR1 as DFQATT and CDR2 as SNEGSKA (reference sequence). CDR3 length: 14 residues. For the CDR3, the DNA is TGCAGTGCTAGAGATAGACTAGCGGGAGATGAGCAGTTCTTC. It encodes CSARDRLAGDEQFF.

This clonotype was found once. An end of the junction differs from the germline gene, which may be a read error. The chain joins TRBV5-1 to TRBJ2-1; D is perhaps TRBD2 (6 bases). The CDR3 loop spans 15 amino acids. CDR1 and CDR2 (germline): SGHRS, YFSETQ. The DNA of the CDR3 is TGCGCCAGTAGCTTGGAGGGTTTCGATTACAATGAGCAGTTCTTC. This translates into CASSLEGFDYNEQFF.

V and J are TRBV20-1 and TRBJ2-7; weak D call: TRBD2 (6 bases). Trimming pared 0 bases from V and 2 bases from J, leaving 14 bases between. CDR1 is DFQATT and CDR2 is SNEGSKA in the germline V gene (reference sequence). The length of the CDR3 is 15 residues. The CDR3 is CSARDGGTGAYEQYF. DNA for the CDR3: TGCAGTGCTAGAGATGGGGGGACGGGAGCCTACGAGCAGTACTTC.

This sequence joins TRBV4-3 and TRBJ2-7; 8 nucleotides match TRBD2. Per the germline V gene, CDR1 is LGHNA and CDR2 is YSLEER. The junction had 15 bases not matched to a gene; V was cut back by 1 base and J by 4 bases. The CDR3 consists of 18 residues. The CDR3 loop is CASSQGRGLSGGLYEQYF. The CDR3 DNA follows: TGCGCCAGCAGCCAAGGAAGGGGCCTCTCGGGAGGGCTTTACGAGCAGTACTTC.

The rearrangement uses TRBV20-1 and TRBJ2-1, with 7 nucleotides matching TRBD2. The CDR3 loop spans 12 amino acids. The germline gives CDR1 DFQATT, CDR2 SNEGSKA (reference sequence). V trimming: 1 base; J trimming: 8 bases; junction bases outside the gene matches: 2. The CDR3, as DNA: TGCAGTGCTAGAGCGGGAGGTTATGAGCAGTTCTTC. Translating gives CSARAGGYEQFF.

Only a few counts were recorded for this clonotype. The rearrangement uses TRBV6-4 and TRBJ2-1, with TRBD2 matching over 15 bases. There are 22 residues in the CDR3. Germline values: CDR1 MRHNA, CDR2 SNTAGT. V gave up 6 bases and J gave up 2 bases; unmatched junction bases: 20. The CDR3 loop reads CASSRLIRLRTSGRGAYNEQFF. The CDR3 DNA is TGTGCCAGCAGCCGACTCATCCGACTTAGGACTAGCGGGAGGGGAGCCTACAATGAGCAGTTCTTC.

J is TRBJ1-1 and V is TRBV6-5, with 8 bases fitting TRBD1. This CDR3 has 13 residues. The V gene end was trimmed by 6 bases and the J gene end by 7 bases; junction bases not matched to a gene: 7. From germline, CDR1 is MNHEY and CDR2 SVGAGI. CDR3 bases: TGTGCCAGCAGCCGAGGACAGGGAGATGAAGCTTTCTTT. Its protein is CASSRGQGDEAFF.

This clonotype was found a few times. The rearrangement joins TRBV4-2 to TRBJ2-5, with TRBD1 matching 10 bases. The DNA end is more similar to TRBJ2-7, so the J call may be wrong. Germline V CDR1 and CDR2: LGHNA, YNFKEQ. This CDR3 comprises 18 residues. This CDR3 reads CASSQGPGQGSLFYEQYF. The CDR3 DNA reads TGTGCCAGCAGCCAGGGACCGGGACAGGGGTCCCTATTCTACGAGCAGTACTTC.

The rearrangement links TRBV3-1 to TRBJ2-1, with a weak D call TRBD1 (6 bases). Germline V gives CDR1 LGHDT, CDR2 YNNKEL (reference sequence). Trimming cost V 1 base and J 5 bases, with 15 bases left between them. CDR3 size: 16 residues. CDR3 in DNA: TGTGCCAGCAGCCAAGTACCCAGGGGCCTTCACAATGAGCAGTTCTTC. It yields the protein CASSQVPRGLHNEQFF.

Regarding this clonotype: A read error may account for a junction end that differs from germline. The chain has TRBV6-5 and TRBJ2-7, with TRBD1 matching 9 bases. CDR1 is MNHEY, CDR2 SVGAGI, per germline. The CDR3 has 14 residues. CDR3 loop: CAGSGRDRDYEQYF. For the CDR3, the DNA is TGTGCCGGCAGCGGGCGGGACAGGGACTACGAGCAGTACTTC.

The chain uses TRBV24-1 and TRBJ2-3, with D tentatively TRBD1 (6 bases). The ends were cut back, 5 bases at V and 2 bases at J, with 13 bases in the middle. CDR1 and CDR2 (germline): KGHDR, SFDVKD. The CDR3 runs to 15 residues. This CDR3 reads CATSAAGAATDTQYF. The CDR3 DNA sequence: TGTGCCACCAGTGCCGCAGGGGCGGCCACAGATACGCAGTATTTT.

This clonotype was counted only a few times. The gene calls are TRBV29-1 and TRBJ1-1; D may be TRBD1 (5 bases). This CDR3 comprises 12 residues. Per the germline V gene, CDR1 is SQVTM and CDR2 is ANQGSEA. CDR3 sequence reads: CRAGWGNTEAFF. Written as DNA, the CDR3 is TGCAGAGCAGGGTGGGGGAACACTGAAGCTTTCTTT.

The chain is built from TRBV30 and TRBJ2-1; D perhaps matches TRBD2 (5 bases). The CDR3 runs to 14 residues. The V end was cut by 5 bases, the J end by 4 bases, with 15 bases between. Germline V gene sequence: CDR1 GTSNPN, CDR2 SVGIG (reference sequence). DNA of the CDR3: TGTGCCTGGGGAGCCTGGGAGCGGTACAATGAGCAGTTCTTC. Protein sequence: CAWGAWERYNEQFF.

The chain joins TRBV7-6 to TRBJ2-1; 7 bases agree with TRBD2. J lost 8 bases, V lost 5 bases, and 12 bases had no gene match. CDR1 and CDR2 (germline): SGHVS, FNYEAQ. This CDR3 has 15 amino acids. The CDR3: CASSGGETSTYEQFF. The CDR3 DNA follows: TGTGCCAGCAGCGGGGGGGAGACTAGCACCTATGAGCAGTTCTTC.

The V gene is TRBV6-6, the J gene TRBJ2-5, with 7 bases lining up with TRBD1. This CDR3 is 15 amino acids long. Unmatched junction bases numbered 9, after V lost 6 bases and J lost 2 bases. CDR1 is MNHNY and CDR2 is SVGAGI in the germline V gene (reference sequence). DNA of the CDR3: TGTGCCAGCAGACTGAACGACAGGGAACAAGAGACCCAGTACTTC. Its protein product is CASRLNDREQETQYF.

The chain carries TRBV6-2 or TRBV6-3 and TRBJ2-7; possibly TRBD2 for D (5 bases). Per germline, CDR1 MNHEY and CDR2 SVGEGT. The CDR3 is 13 amino acids. The V end was cut by 8 bases, the J end by 4 bases, with 15 bases between. CDR3 bases: TGTGCCAGCTCCCAAAGCGAGGGATACGAGCAGTACTTC. This gives the protein CASSQSEGYEQYF.

The chain recombines TRBV10-3 with TRBJ2-5; 7 bases agree with TRBD2. The CDR3 contains 15 residues. CDR1 ENHRY and CDR2 SYGVKD come from the germline V gene. V lost 0 bases and J lost 11; bases outside the gene matches: 12. The CDR3 loop is CAISESAAGVGEQYF. As DNA, the CDR3 is TGTGCCATCAGTGAGTCAGCTGCGGGAGTAGGGGAGCAGTACTTC.

The chain combines TRBV6-6 with TRBJ2-7; D is undetermined. Trimming left V 2 bases short and J 2 bases short, with 4 bases between. CDR3 length: 12 amino acids. CDR1 is MNHNY and CDR2 is SVGAGI in the germline V gene (reference sequence). The CDR3 reads CASSYKTYEQYF. In nucleotides, the CDR3 is TGTGCCAGCAGTTACAAGACCTACGAGCAGTACTTC.